These 13 T cell receptor beta chains were sequenced from one sample in a study of blood T cell repertoires in COVID-19. Clones were read by immunoSEQ multiplex PCR, and TCRdb kept only the in-frame ones, dropping some. The sample records approximately 200,000 clones, about 87% being singletons. What was sequenced was PBMCs or T cells enriched from blood (not recorded which). Receptor source: a man aged 25-45 years who had recovered from COVID-19.

There are a few counts of this clone. The rearrangement joins TRBV7-6 to TRBJ1-6; D is unclear. There are 13 residues in the CDR3. Trimming pared 4 bases from V and 7 bases from J, leaving 8 bases between. CDR1 and CDR2 (germline): SGHVS, FNYEAQ. This CDR3 is CASSSAVNSPLHF. The CDR3 DNA sequence: TGTGCCAGCAGCTCCGCAGTGAATTCACCCCTCCACTTT.

V is TRBV27 and J is TRBJ2-2, with TRBD2 matching over 8 bases. The CDR3 length is 18 residues. The V and J ends lost 8 bases and 6 bases, in that order; junction bases with no gene match: 20. The germline V gene encodes CDR1 MNHEY and CDR2 SMNVEV (reference sequence). Here the CDR3 DNA reads TGTGCCAGCTCCCAACGGCCGTTGGGTAGCGGGAAGGCCGGGGAGCTGTTTTTT. Translation: CASSQRPLGSGKAGELFF.

CDR3 loop: CASSLSRTGSIINTEAFF. CDR3 in DNA: TGTGCCAGCAGTTTAAGTCGGACAGGGAGTATCATAAACACTGAAGCTTTCTTT. The rearrangement joins TRBV28 to TRBJ1-1; TRBD1 aligns across 8 bases. Germline CDR1 MDHEN, CDR2 SYDVKM. There are 18 residues in the CDR3. The V segment lost 2 bases and the J segment 2 bases; nucleotides outside the gene matches: 13.

This chain joins TRBV29-1 and TRBJ2-7; 9 bases agree with TRBD2. The CDR3 extends over 14 amino acids. Germline CDR1 reads SQVTM; CDR2 reads ANQGSEA. V lost 6 bases, J lost 3 bases, and 9 bases stayed unmatched. In DNA form, the CDR3 reads TGCAGCGTCCGTGCTAGCGGGATGCTCTACGAGCAGTACTTC. This codes for CSVRASGMLYEQYF.

In nucleotides, the CDR3 is TGTGCTAGTGGTCCGGGTCGGCCCCAGCATTTT. Translated: CASGPGRPQHF. The gene calls are TRBV12-5 and TRBJ1-5; D remains unclear. There are 11 residues in the CDR3. The germline CDR1 and CDR2 sequences are LGHNT and FRNRAP. Between the trimmed V and J ends, which lost 5 bases and 9 bases, there was a span of 8 bases.

This chain joins TRBV15 and TRBJ2-7, with 8 positions matching TRBD1. The germline CDR1 and CDR2 sequences are LNHNV and YYDKDF (reference sequence). There are 13 residues in the CDR3. Trimming took 3 bases from V and 3 from J; bases not matched to a gene: 1. The CDR3 spells CATSSGQGYEQYF. The CDR3 coding sequence is TGTGCCACCAGCAGTGGACAGGGCTACGAGCAGTACTTC. Complete variable domain (other parts from reference TRBV15 and TRBJ2-7): DAMVIQNPRYQVTQFGKPVTLSCSQTLNHNVMYWYQQKSSQAPKLLFHYYDKDFNNEADTPDNFQSRRPNTSFCFLDIRSPGLGDTAMYLCATSSGQGYEQYFGPGTRLTVT.

The CDR3: CASSLVGGNSYNEQFF. The CDR3 DNA reads as TGTGCCAGCAGCTTAGTGGGGGGGAACTCCTACAATGAGCAGTTCTTC. This rearrangement joins TRBV7-6 to TRBJ2-1; 7 nucleotides align to TRBD2. Per germline, CDR1 SGHVS and CDR2 FNYEAQ. Germline trimming cut 1 base from V and 0 bases from J; bases unmatched to any gene: 3. This CDR3 is built from 16 residues.

The V gene is TRBV29-1, the J gene TRBJ1-2, with 7 bases fitting TRBD1. There are 13 residues in the CDR3. The V gene's germline CDR1 is SQVTM and CDR2 ANQGSEA. After removal of 6 bases from V and 6 bases from J, the junction contained 10 bases not matched to a gene. The CDR3 sequence: CSVAIRDRDGYTF. The CDR3 DNA sequence: TGCAGCGTGGCCATAAGGGACAGAGATGGCTACACCTTC.

The chain has TRBV11-3 and TRBJ1-5, with 11 bases fitting TRBD1. Germline CDR1 and CDR2: SGHNT and YENEEA. The V and J ends lost 3 bases and 4 bases, in that order; junction bases with no gene match: 17. The CDR3 runs to 20 residues. CDR3 region: CASSFSTPDRGRFSNQPQHF. The CDR3 DNA reads as TGTGCCAGCAGCTTCTCCACTCCGGACAGGGGGCGATTTAGTAATCAGCCCCAGCATTTT.

As for this clone: The same CDR3 can be traced to other DNA sequences in this sample. The chain employs TRBV9 and TRBJ1-4; D uncertain. CDR3 length: 15 amino acids. V gave up 0 bases and J gave up 0 bases, with 6 bases separating them. CDR1 and CDR2 from the germline V gene are SGDLS and YYNGEE. For the CDR3, the DNA is TGTGCCAGCAGCGTAGGCGGTGCAACTAATGAAAAACTGTTTTTT. It specifies CASSVGGATNEKLFF.

This chain links TRBV12-3 or TRBV12-4 with TRBJ2-5; TRBD1 aligns across 9 bases. With V trimmed by 8 bases and J by 5 bases, 6 bases remained unmatched. This CDR3 region has 13 residues. The CDR3 nucleotides read TGTGCCAGCGGGACAGGGTGGGGGGAGACCCAGTACTTC. Translating it yields CASGTGWGETQYF.

The chain recombines TRBV7-2 with TRBJ2-7, with D possibly TRBD2 on 5 matching bases. The ends were cut back, 2 bases at V and 4 bases at J, with 12 bases in the middle. Germline loops: CDR1 SGHTA, CDR2 FQGNSA. The CDR3 consists of 14 residues. The CDR3 DNA reads as TGTGCCAGCAGCTTACAACTAGGATCTTACGAGCAGTACTTC. It yields the protein CASSLQLGSYEQYF. Together with reference TRBV7-2 and TRBJ2-7, the CDR3 gives the full variable domain: GAGVSQSPSNKVTEKGKDVELRCDPISGHTALYWYRQSLGQGLEFLIYFQGNSAPDKSGLPSDRFSAERTGGSVSTLTIQRTQQEDSAVYLCASSLQLGSYEQYFGPGTRLTVT.

In DNA, the CDR3 is TGTGCCAGCAGCTCGAGGGCGGGGGAGACCCAGTACTTC. It translates to CASSSRAGETQYF. This chain connects TRBV7-9 to TRBJ2-5, with D possibly matching TRBD2 (6 bases). Trimming cost V 4 bases and J 5 bases, with 11 bases left between them. Germline CDR1 SEHNR, CDR2 FQNEAQ (reference sequence). The CDR3 extends over 13 amino acids.